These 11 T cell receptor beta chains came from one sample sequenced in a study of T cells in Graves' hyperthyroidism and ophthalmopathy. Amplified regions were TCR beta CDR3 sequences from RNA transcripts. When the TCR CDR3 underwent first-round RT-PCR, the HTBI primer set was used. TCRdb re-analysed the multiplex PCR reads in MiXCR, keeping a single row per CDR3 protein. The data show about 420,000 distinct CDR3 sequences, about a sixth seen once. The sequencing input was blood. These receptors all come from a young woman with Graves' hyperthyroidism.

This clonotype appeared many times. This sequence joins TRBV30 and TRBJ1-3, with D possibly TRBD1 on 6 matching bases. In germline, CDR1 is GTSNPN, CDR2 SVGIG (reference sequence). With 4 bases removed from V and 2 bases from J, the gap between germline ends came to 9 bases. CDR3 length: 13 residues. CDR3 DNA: TGTGCCTGGACTGACAGGCCTGGAAACACCATATATTTT. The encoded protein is CAWTDRPGNTIYF.

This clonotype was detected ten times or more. CDR3 sequence reads: CASSPDQGTGYEQYF. DNA of the CDR3: TGTGCCAGCAGCCCTGACCAAGGGACGGGTTACGAGCAGTACTTC. The chain links TRBV7-3 to TRBJ2-7; possibly TRBD1 or TRBD2 for D (5 bases each). V was shortened by 5 bases and J by 4 bases, with 18 bases between the two germline ends. In germline, CDR1 is SGHTA, CDR2 FQGTGA. This CDR3 has 15 amino acids.

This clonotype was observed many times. CDR3 sequence reads: CATSLGQGSNSPLHF. The DNA for the CDR3 is TGTGCCACTTCACTGGGACAGGGATCGAATTCACCCCTCCACTTT. This chain links TRBV19 with TRBJ1-6; 9 nucleotides match TRBD1. The CDR3 runs 15 residues. J gave up 7 bases and V 10 bases, and 11 bases lay outside the gene matches. Germline CDR1 reads LNHDA; CDR2 reads SQIVND (reference sequence).

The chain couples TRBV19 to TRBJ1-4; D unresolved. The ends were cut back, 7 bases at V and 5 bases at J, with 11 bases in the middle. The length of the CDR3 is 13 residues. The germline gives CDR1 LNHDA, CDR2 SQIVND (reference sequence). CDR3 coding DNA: TGTGCCAGTACCTCCGGGATGAATGAAAAACTGTTTTTT. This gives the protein CASTSGMNEKLFF.

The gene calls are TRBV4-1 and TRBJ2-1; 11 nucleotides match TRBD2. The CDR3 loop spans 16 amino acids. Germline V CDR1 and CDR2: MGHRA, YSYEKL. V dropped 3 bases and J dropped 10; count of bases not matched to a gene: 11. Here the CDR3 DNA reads TGCGCCAGCAGCCACCTGGGACTAGCGGCCGGTGGGGAGCAGTTCTTC. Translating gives CASSHLGLAAGGEQFF.

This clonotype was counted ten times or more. The chain's CDR3 is CSARAGRGTGELFF. The CDR3 nucleotides read TGCAGTGCCCGAGCGGGGCGGGGAACCGGGGAGCTGTTTTTT. The chain uses TRBV20-1 and TRBJ2-2; 7 bases match TRBD2. V gave up 6 bases and J gave up 5 bases; unmatched junction bases: 9. This CDR3 comprises 14 residues. Germline V gene lookup returns CDR1 DFQATT and CDR2 SNEGSKA (reference sequence).

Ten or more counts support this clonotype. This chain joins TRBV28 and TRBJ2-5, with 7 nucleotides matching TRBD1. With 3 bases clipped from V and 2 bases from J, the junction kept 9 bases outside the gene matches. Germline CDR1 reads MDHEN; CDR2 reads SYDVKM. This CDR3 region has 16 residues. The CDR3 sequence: CASSFPPTGLQETQYF. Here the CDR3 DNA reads TGTGCCAGCAGTTTCCCTCCGACAGGGTTGCAAGAGACCCAGTACTTC.

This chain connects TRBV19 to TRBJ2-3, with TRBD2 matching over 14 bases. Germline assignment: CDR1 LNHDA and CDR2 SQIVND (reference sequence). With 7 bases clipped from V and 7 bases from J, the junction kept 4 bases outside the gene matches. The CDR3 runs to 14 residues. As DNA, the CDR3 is TGTGCCAGTACGGGGACTAGCGGGGGATATACGCAGTATTTT. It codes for CASTGTSGGYTQYF.

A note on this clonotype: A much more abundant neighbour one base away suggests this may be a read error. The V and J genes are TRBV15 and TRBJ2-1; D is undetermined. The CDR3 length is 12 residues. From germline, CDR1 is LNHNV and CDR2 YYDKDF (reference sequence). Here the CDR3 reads CATSWAYSEQFF. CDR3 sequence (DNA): TGTGCCACCAGCTGGGCCTACAGTGAGCAGTTCTTC.

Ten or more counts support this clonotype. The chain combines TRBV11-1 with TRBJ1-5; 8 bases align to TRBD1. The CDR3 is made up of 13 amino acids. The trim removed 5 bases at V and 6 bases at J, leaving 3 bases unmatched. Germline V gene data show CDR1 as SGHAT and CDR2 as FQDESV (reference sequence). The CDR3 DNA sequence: TGTGCCAGCAGCCCCGGACAGGGTCAGCCCCAGCATTTT. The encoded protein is CASSPGQGQPQHF.

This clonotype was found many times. The CDR3 DNA is TGTGCCAGCAAATGGTTAAGGAACCAAGAGACCCAGTACTTC. Translation: CASKWLRNQETQYF. This chain joins TRBV2 and TRBJ2-5; D is unclear. V lost 7 bases and J lost 0, with 12 bases in between. Looked up from germline, CDR1 is SNHLY and CDR2 is FYNNEI. This CDR3 has 14 residues.